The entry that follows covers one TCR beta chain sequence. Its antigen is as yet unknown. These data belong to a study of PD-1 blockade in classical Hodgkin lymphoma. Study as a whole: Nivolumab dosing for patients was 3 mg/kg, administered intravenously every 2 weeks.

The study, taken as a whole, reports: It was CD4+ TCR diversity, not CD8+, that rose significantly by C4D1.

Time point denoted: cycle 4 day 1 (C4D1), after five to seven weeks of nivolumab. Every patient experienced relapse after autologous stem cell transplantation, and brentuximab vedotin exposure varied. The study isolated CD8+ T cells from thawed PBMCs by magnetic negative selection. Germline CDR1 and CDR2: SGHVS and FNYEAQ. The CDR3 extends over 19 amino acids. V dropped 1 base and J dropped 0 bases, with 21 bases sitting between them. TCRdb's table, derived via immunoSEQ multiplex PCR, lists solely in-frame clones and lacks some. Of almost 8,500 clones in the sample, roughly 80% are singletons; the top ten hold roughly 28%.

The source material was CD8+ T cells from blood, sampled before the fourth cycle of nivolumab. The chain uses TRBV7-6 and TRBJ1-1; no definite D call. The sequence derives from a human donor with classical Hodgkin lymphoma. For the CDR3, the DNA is TGTGCCAGCAGCTTAGTCCCTAGGGTGTCGGCCCCTATGAACACTGAAGCTTTCTTT. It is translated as CASSLVPRVSAPMNTEAFF.